Listed below are T cell receptor beta chains from one sample, sequenced in a study of blood T cell repertoires in COVID-19. The assay was immunoSEQ multiplex PCR, and TCRdb's table has in-frame clones only and misses some. The table includes hundreds of thousands of clones, around 89% detected once. Sequencing was performed on PBMCs or T cells enriched from blood (not recorded which). The origin of the receptors is a man aged 25-45 years who had recovered from COVID-19. Each CDR3 is given with its conserved first and last residue. The D gene is left open where the match is weak.

TRBJ2-7 | TRBV19 | TRBD1 | CASSGDRGGEQYF | TGTGCCAGTAGTGGGGACAGGGGAGGCGAGCAGTACTTC
TRBJ2-5 | TRBV7-2 | TRBD2 | CASSLDGRRGETQYF | TGTGCCAGCAGCTTAGACGGGAGGAGAGGAGAGACCCAGTACTTC
TRBJ2-1 | TRBV7-8 | TRBD2 | CASSLVGTSGINEQFF | TGTGCCAGCAGCTTAGTTGGGACTAGCGGGATAAATGAGCAGTTCTTC
TRBJ1-2 | TRBV7-9 | - | CASSLLSRDYGYTF | TGTGCCAGCAGCTTGCTAAGTCGGGACTATGGCTACACCTTC
TRBJ2-1 | TRBV2 | TRBD2 | CASSPSSGRGNEQFF | TGTGCCAGCAGCCCTTCTAGCGGGAGAGGCAATGAGCAGTTCTTC
TRBJ2-6 | TRBV5-1 | - | CASSPDNSGANVLTF | TGCGCCAGCAGCCCGGACAACTCTGGGGCCAACGTCCTGACTTTC
TRBJ1-1 | TRBV10-1 | - | CASSEGGLAFF | TGCGCCAGCAGTGAAGGGGGTCTGGCTTTCTTT
TRBJ2-3 | TRBV28 | TRBD2 | CASRGLAGRPVSTDTQYF | TGTGCCAGCAGGGGACTAGCGGGAAGACCCGTTAGCACAGATACGCAGTATTTT
TRBJ1-2 | TRBV2 | TRBD1 | CASRPDRGPGGYTF | TGTGCCAGCAGACCTGACAGGGGGCCAGGTGGCTACACCTTC
TRBJ2-7 | TRBV18 | TRBD1 | CASSPGTGYDEQYF | TGTGCCAGCTCACCAGGGACAGGGTACGACGAGCAGTACTTC
TRBJ2-7 | TRBV3-1/TRBV3-2 | - | CASSFTGSRSYEQYF | TGTGCCAGCAGTTTCACAGGGTCAAGATCCTACGAGCAGTACTTC